Following are 25 T cell receptor beta chains from one sample sequenced in a study of cytomegalovirus exposure and HLA in healthy donors. It was with 60 Vbeta and 13 Jbeta primers that the PCR ran. Libraries were prepared by immunoSEQ multiplex PCR; TCRdb keeps only in-frame clonotypes and omits some of them. The sample consists of about 120,000 clones, roughly 70% of them appearing once. Sequenced: PBMCs. These receptors all stem from a woman aged 40 to 50 in good health and CMV-seropositive.

The chain uses TRBV29-1 and TRBJ1-2; D remains unclear. Per the germline V gene, CDR1 is SQVTM and CDR2 is ANQGSEA. This CDR3 region has 13 residues. The V end was cut by 4 bases, the J end by 6 bases, with 15 bases between. The CDR3 loop reads CSVGGAPPDGYTF. CDR3 DNA: TGCAGCGTTGGCGGTGCCCCGCCGGATGGCTACACCTTC. Full variable domain (rest looked up from reference TRBV29-1 and TRBJ1-2): SAVISQKPSRDICQRGTSLTIQCQVDSQVTMMFWYRQQPGQSLTLIATANQGSEATYESGFVIDKFPISRPNLTFSTLTVSNMSPEDSSIYLCSVGGAPPDGYTFGSGTRLTVV.

On this clone: Other nucleotide sequences in the sample specify the same CDR3. The chain joins TRBV30 to TRBJ1-2; TRBD1 aligns across 7 bases. Trimming took 6 bases from V and 2 from J; bases not matched to a gene: 9. The CDR3 covers 14 residues. CDR1 and CDR2 from the germline V gene are GTSNPN and SVGIG (reference sequence). The DNA of the CDR3 is TGTGCCTGCCCAACAGGGGCTACCAACTATGGCTACACCTTC. Residues: CACPTGATNYGYTF.

The genes are TRBV7-9 and TRBJ2-7, with D possibly matching TRBD1 (6 bases). V lost 4 bases, J lost 1 base, and 17 bases lay in between. Germline V lookup: CDR1 SEHNR, CDR2 FQNEAQ (reference sequence). CDR3 length: 16 amino acids. CDR3 protein: CASSSTGLTLSYEQYF. The CDR3, as DNA: TGTGCCAGCAGCTCGACAGGACTGACTCTTTCCTACGAGCAGTACTTC. The full variable domain, rest sourced from reference TRBV7-9 and TRBJ2-7, is DTGVSQNPRHKITKRGQNVTFRCDPISEHNRLYWYRQTLGQGPEFLTYFQNEAQLEKSRLLSDRFSAERPKGSFSTLEIQRTEQGDSAMYLCASSSTGLTLSYEQYFGPGTRLTVT.

The gene calls are TRBV2 and TRBJ2-4; TRBD2 aligns across 7 bases. Germline V gene lookup returns CDR1 SNHLY and CDR2 FYNNEI. This CDR3 spans 15 amino acids. The V gene end was trimmed by 1 base and the J gene end by 6 bases; junction bases not matched to a gene: 6. The DNA of the CDR3 is TGTGCCAGCAGTGAAGTGCTACTAGCGAGAAACATTCAGTACTTC. It specifies CASSEVLLARNIQYF.

The chain couples TRBV21-1 to TRBJ1-6. TRBV21-1 is termed a pseudogene. The CDR3 consists of 14 residues. CDR3 protein: CASAQQRRGSPLHF. CDR3 nucleotides: TGTGCCAGCGCCCAACAGCGGCGTGGGTCACCCCTCCACTTT.

This clone was seen only once. V usage is TRBV2 and J usage is TRBJ2-5; 14 nucleotides match TRBD2. This CDR3 has 15 residues. Germline assignment: CDR1 SNHLY and CDR2 FYNNEI. V trimming: 5 bases; J trimming: 6 bases; junction bases outside the gene matches: 5. The CDR3 DNA sequence: TGTGCCAGCAGTACCGGGACTAGCGGGGGACAGACCCAGTACTTC. It encodes CASSTGTSGGQTQYF.

This clone occurred a few times. The chain couples TRBV5-6 to TRBJ2-3; a possible D gene is TRBD2 (5 bases). This CDR3 contains 16 residues. V lost 1 base and J 0 bases, leaving 12 bases between the germline ends. The V gene's germline CDR1 is SGHDT and CDR2 YYEEEE. The CDR3 sequence: CASSLYRGPSTDTQYF. The CDR3 DNA reads as TGTGCCAGCAGCTTGTACCGCGGGCCGAGCACAGATACGCAGTATTTT.

This clone was seen only a few times. The J gene is TRBJ1-2, the V gene TRBV6-1; D gene unclear. The CDR3 covers 12 residues. The V end lost 0 bases, the J end lost 6 bases, and 5 bases lay between the germline ends. Germline V gives CDR1 MNHNS, CDR2 SASEGT. For the CDR3, the DNA is TGTGCCAGCAGTGAAGCCCCGGATGGCTACACCTTC. This sequence encodes CASSEAPDGYTF.

To note about this clone: A junction end diverges from the germline sequence, so it may reflect a read error. This chain joins TRBV2 and TRBJ1-1; 7 nucleotides agree with TRBD1. The CDR3 sequence is 12 residues long. Germline-derived CDR1 and CDR2 are SNHLY and FYNNEI. CDR3 loop: CASSERGPSYSF. CDR3 nucleotides: TGTGCCAGCAGTGAAAGGGGGCCGTCATACTCCTTT. Combining the CDR3 with reference TRBV2 and TRBJ1-1 gives the whole variable domain EPEVTQTPSHQVTQMGQEVILRCVPISNHLYFYWYRQILGQKVEFLVSFYNNEISEKSEIFDDQFSVERPDGSNFTLKIRSTKLEDSAMYFCASSERGPSYSFGQGTRLTVV.

The chain links TRBV27 to TRBJ1-5; possibly TRBD1 for D (5 bases). V was pared by 6 bases and J by 2 bases, with 14 bases between. There are 15 residues in the CDR3. From germline, CDR1 is MNHEY and CDR2 SMNVEV (reference sequence). CDR3 DNA sequence: TGTGCCAGCAGCAGCCAGGGTCTGGGCAATCAGCCCCAGCATTTT. This encodes CASSSQGLGNQPQHF.

The chain joins TRBV28 to TRBJ1-5; 7 bases match TRBD1. This CDR3 comprises 16 residues. Germline V gives CDR1 MDHEN, CDR2 SYDVKM. Trimming at V came to 3 bases and at J to 4 bases, leaving 9 bases not matched to a gene. Written as DNA, the CDR3 is TGTGCCAGCAGTTTTTCGTGGACAGGCTCAAATCAGCCCCAGCATTTT. Residues: CASSFSWTGSNQPQHF.

The chain links TRBV6-1 to TRBJ1-2; a weak D match, TRBD1 (5 bases). Germline loops: CDR1 MNHNS, CDR2 SASEGT. The CDR3 is 13 residues long. V lost 8 bases and J lost 3, with 13 bases in between. This chain's CDR3 is CASESGQDYGYTF. The CDR3 region has the DNA TGTGCCAGCGAGTCAGGGCAAGACTATGGCTACACCTTC.

This chain links TRBV30 with TRBJ1-2; perhaps TRBD1 as D (6 bases). The V end lost 4 bases, the J end lost 8 bases, and 11 bases lay between the germline ends. From germline, CDR1 is GTSNPN and CDR2 SVGIG (reference sequence). This CDR3 contains 11 residues. The CDR3 nucleotides are TGTGCCTGGACCGGGACACAAGGCTACACCTTC. Residues: CAWTGTQGYTF. Full variable domain (remainder filled in from reference TRBV30 and TRBJ1-2): SQTIHQWPATLVQPVGSPLSLECTVEGTSNPNLYWYRQAAGRGLQLLFYSVGIGQISSEVPQNLSASRPQDRQFILSSKKLLLSDSGFYLCAWTGTQGYTFGSGTRLTVV.

The chain is built from TRBV29-1 and TRBJ1-6; D is undetermined. The CDR3 loop spans 13 amino acids. Germline CDR1 is SQVTM and CDR2 is ANQGSEA. Trimming took 7 bases from V and 10 from J, leaving 17 bases between them. The CDR3 loop reads CSAQLGRTSPLHF. The CDR3 DNA sequence: TGCAGCGCTCAACTCGGGAGAACCTCACCCCTCCACTTT.

This clone is a singleton in its sample. The V gene is TRBV10-3, the J gene TRBJ1-1; TRBD1 matches at 10 bases. J gave up 5 bases and V 8 bases, and 5 bases lay outside the gene matches. This CDR3 region has 13 residues. Germline assignment: CDR1 ENHRY and CDR2 SYGVKD. CDR3 loop: CAIRQGAGTEAFF. The CDR3 region has the DNA TGTGCCATCCGACAGGGGGCTGGGACTGAAGCTTTCTTT.

V usage is TRBV19 and J usage is TRBJ1-2, with 8 nucleotides matching TRBD1. Germline CDR1 and CDR2: LNHDA and SQIVND (reference sequence). After removal of 4 bases from V and 0 bases from J, the junction contained 7 bases not matched to a gene. The CDR3 extends over 16 amino acids. The CDR3 DNA reads as TGTGCCAGTAGTACTCCCCGACAGGGGACTAACTATGGCTACACCTTC. It translates to CASSTPRQGTNYGYTF.

This clone was picked up one time. The rearrangement joins TRBV6-1 to TRBJ2-7; D possibly corresponds to TRBD1 (7 bases). Deletions cut 6 bases from V and 0 bases from J, with 15 bases between. CDR3 size: 15 residues. The germline V gene has CDR1 MNHNS and CDR2 SASEGT. CDR3 sequence (DNA): TGTGCCAGCAGCCGACAGGGAGGACTCTCCTACGAGCAGTACTTC. Encoded protein: CASSRQGGLSYEQYF.

The rearrangement links TRBV7-9 to TRBJ1-1; D might be TRBD1 (6 bases). V was shortened by 3 bases and J by 1 base, with 9 bases between the two germline ends. Germline values: CDR1 SEHNR, CDR2 FQNEAQ (reference sequence). CDR3 length: 14 amino acids. This CDR3 is CASSLRTANTEAFF. The CDR3 region has the DNA TGTGCCAGCAGCTTGCGGACAGCGAACACTGAAGCTTTCTTT.

This clone was counted once. V gene TRBV5-6 combines with J gene TRBJ2-7; tentative D call: TRBD1 (6 bases). Germline lookup yields CDR1 SGHDT and CDR2 YYEEEE. V was pared by 1 base and J by 1 base, with 9 bases between. This CDR3 region has 14 residues. The CDR3 loop reads CASSLPGTSYEQYF. Here the CDR3 DNA reads TGTGCCAGCAGCTTGCCAGGGACATCCTACGAGCAGTACTTC.

The chain couples TRBV21-1 to TRBJ1-1. TRBV21-1 is assigned pseudogene status. The CDR3 sequence is 14 residues long. The CDR3 here is CASSKEGRESEAFF. As DNA, the CDR3 is TGTGCCAGCAGCAAAGAGGGGAGGGAGTCTGAAGCTTTCTTT.

The chain links TRBV29-1 to TRBJ1-3; D not resolved. The V and J ends lost 7 bases and 0 bases respectively, with 10 bases between them. The germline gives CDR1 SQVTM, CDR2 ANQGSEA. This CDR3 is 13 amino acids long. The CDR3 DNA follows: TGCAGCGCCTCGGTTGGCTCTGGAAACACCATATATTTT. Its translation is CSASVGSGNTIYF. The entire variable domain, with the rest obtained from reference TRBV29-1 and TRBJ1-3, is as follows: SAVISQKPSRDICQRGTSLTIQCQVDSQVTMMFWYRQQPGQSLTLIATANQGSEATYESGFVIDKFPISRPNLTFSTLTVSNMSPEDSSIYLCSASVGSGNTIYFGEGSWLTVV.

CDR3 region: CASSYSSGTSTDTQYF. The CDR3 nucleotides are TGTGCCAGCAGTTATTCTTCCGGGACTAGCACAGATACGCAGTATTTT. V is TRBV6-5 and J is TRBJ2-3, with D perhaps matching TRBD2 (6 bases). Trimming left V 3 bases short and J 0 bases short, with 13 bases between. Germline CDR1 reads MNHEY; CDR2 reads SVGAGI. CDR3 length: 16 amino acids.

V usage is TRBV4-2 and J usage is TRBJ2-5; 9 bases fit TRBD2. This CDR3 is 16 amino acids long. The junction had 9 bases not matched to a gene; V was cut back by 1 base and J by 6 bases. Germline V CDR1 and CDR2: LGHNA, YNFKEQ. CDR3 protein: CASSQGGGAIGKTQYF. The CDR3 DNA reads as TGTGCCAGCAGCCAAGGCGGGGGGGCGATCGGAAAGACCCAGTACTTC.

The DNA of the CDR3 is TGTGCCAGCAGTGAAGTTAGTTCCGGGGAGCTGTTTTTT. Encoded protein: CASSEVSSGELFF. The chain uses TRBV6-4 and TRBJ2-2; no clear D gene. Deletions cut 3 bases from V and 6 bases from J, with 8 bases between. The CDR3 is 13 residues long. CDR1 and CDR2 (germline): MRHNA, SNTAGT.

The table lists this clone with a count of one. The gene calls are TRBV14 and TRBJ1-1; D is unclear. The CDR3 consists of 14 residues. The V and J ends lost 3 bases and 1 base respectively, with 9 bases between them. Germline values: CDR1 SGHDN, CDR2 FVKESK. The CDR3: CASSQAGRNTEAFF. CDR3 in DNA: TGTGCCAGCAGCCAGGCCGGGAGGAACACTGAAGCTTTCTTT.